This T cell receptor beta chain was documented in a study of cytotoxic CD8 clonotypes in ibrutinib-treated CLL. Study-wide background: Response samples were obtained once patients had received a median approximately 11 months of treatment, range 6 to 36. Regarding the study as a whole: Clonality was higher at baseline than in age-matched healthy donors and tracked circulating CD8+ T-cell counts.

Using immunoSEQ multiplex PCR, the repertoire was profiled, and TCRdb retains in-frame clones only, with some absent. The table has around 310,000 clones, more than 65% seen once. Germline CDR1 and CDR2: SGHAT and FQNNGV. CDR3 length: 16 residues. The ends were cut back, 1 base at V and 9 bases at J, with 19 bases in the middle. Remarks on this clone: The antigen remains unidentified.

The sample here was PBMCs, taken before ibrutinib treatment. This chain joins TRBV11-2 and TRBJ2-1; D might be TRBD1 or TRBD2, each matching 5 bases. The sequence came from a human donor with chronic lymphocytic leukemia. This chain's CDR3 is CASSLVDNLGGGEQFF. The CDR3 DNA is TGTGCCAGCAGCTTAGTCGACAACCTAGGTGGGGGTGAGCAGTTCTTC.